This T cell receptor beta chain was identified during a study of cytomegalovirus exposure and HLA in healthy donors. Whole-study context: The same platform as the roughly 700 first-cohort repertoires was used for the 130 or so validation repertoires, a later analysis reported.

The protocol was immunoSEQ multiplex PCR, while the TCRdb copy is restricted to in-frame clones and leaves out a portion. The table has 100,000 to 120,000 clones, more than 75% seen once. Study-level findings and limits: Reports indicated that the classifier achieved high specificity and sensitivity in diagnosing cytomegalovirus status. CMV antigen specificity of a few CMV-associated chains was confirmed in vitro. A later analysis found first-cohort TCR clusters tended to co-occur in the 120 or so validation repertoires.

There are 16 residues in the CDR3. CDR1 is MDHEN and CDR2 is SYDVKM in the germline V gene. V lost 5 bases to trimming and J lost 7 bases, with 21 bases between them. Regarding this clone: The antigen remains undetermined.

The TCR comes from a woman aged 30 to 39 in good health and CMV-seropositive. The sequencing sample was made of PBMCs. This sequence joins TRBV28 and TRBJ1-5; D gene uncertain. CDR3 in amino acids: CASSPVAGKGGQPQHF. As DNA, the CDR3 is TGTGCCAGCAGTCCCGTCGCGGGGAAGGGCGGCCAGCCCCAGCATTTT.